The 12 T cell receptor beta chains below come from one sample, sequenced in a study of CXCR3-negative and CXCR3-positive naive CD8 T cells. TRB cDNA was prepared as libraries by UMI-labeled 5' RACE. TCRdb re-called the 5' RACE reads; every CDR3 protein appears as one record, without DNA. This sample contains more than 20,000 distinct CDR3 sequences. Sequenced material: naive CXCR3- CD8+ T cells from blood. The subset here: CD45RO-CCR7+CD27+CD95- naive CD8+ T cells lacking CXCR3 (TNR3-). These TCRs come from a human donor in good health. Some clones in this sample may be carry-over from other donors' samples.

V is TRBV19 and J is TRBJ2-1; TCRdb's D gene call, TRBD1, goes unchecked for lack of DNA. This CDR3 is built from 15 residues. Per the germline V gene, CDR1 is LNHDA and CDR2 is SQIVND (reference sequence). CDR3 loop: CASSIGGHSYNEQFF.

J is TRBJ1-6 and V is TRBV7-2; TCRdb picks TRBD1, but there is no DNA to check that call. The CDR3 sequence is 17 residues long. Germline CDR1 and CDR2: SGHTA and FQGNSA. CDR3 in amino acids: CASSYAAGGGVGSPLHF.

V and J are TRBV7-8 and TRBJ1-1. The length of the CDR3 is 12 residues. Looked up from germline, CDR1 is SGHVS and CDR2 is FQNEAQ. CDR3 residues: CASQELNTEAFF.

The rearrangement joins TRBV29-1 to TRBJ2-7; TCRdb outputs TRBD1, but without DNA this stays unchecked. This CDR3 comprises 15 residues. CDR1 and CDR2 from the germline V gene are SQVTM and ANQGSEA. The CDR3 is CSVEEWTEDSYEQYF.

This sequence joins TRBV14 and TRBJ2-1. The CDR3 is made up of 12 amino acids. The germline V gene encodes CDR1 SGHDN and CDR2 FVKESK. CDR3 amino acids: CASSQEGSEQFF.

The chain recombines TRBV28 with TRBJ2-3. The germline gives CDR1 MDHEN, CDR2 SYDVKM. The CDR3 runs 13 residues. CDR3 protein: CASSFSLTDTQYF. Full variable domain (missing parts from reference TRBV28 and TRBJ2-3): DVKVTQSSRYLVKRTGEKVFLECVQDMDHENMFWYRQDPGLGLRLIYFSYDVKMKEKGDIPEGYSVSREKKERFSLILESASTNQTSMYLCASSFSLTDTQYFGPGTRLTVL.

The chain is built from TRBV12-3 or TRBV12-4 and TRBJ2-7. This CDR3 spans 14 amino acids. The CDR3 protein is CASSFQNSKYEQYF.

The chain has TRBV5-5 and TRBJ1-4; absent DNA, TCRdb's TRBD1 call cannot be checked. The CDR3 is made up of 17 amino acids. Germline V CDR1 and CDR2: SGHKS, YYEKEE (reference sequence). The CDR3 protein is CASSLAITEGPNEKLFF.

J is TRBJ1-2 and V is TRBV7-9. This CDR3 contains 14 residues. The germline gives CDR1 SEHNR, CDR2 FQNEAQ (reference sequence). The CDR3: CASSLVQHNYGYTF.

The gene calls are TRBV9 and TRBJ2-5; the D call of TRBD1 rests on TCRdb alone, since no DNA is present to check it. The CDR3 extends over 15 amino acids. Germline loops: CDR1 SGDLS, CDR2 YYNGEE. CDR3 sequence reads: CASSVEGALVETQYF.

The chain carries TRBV12-3 or TRBV12-4 and TRBJ2-1. The CDR3 runs to 14 residues. The CDR3 is CASSSGGLYNEQFF.

The chain couples TRBV5-5 to TRBJ2-1; TCRdb returns TRBD2, unconfirmable since there is no DNA. This CDR3 comprises 16 residues. The V gene's germline CDR1 is SGHKS and CDR2 YYEKEE (reference sequence). The CDR3 protein is CASSSRLAGTYNEQFF.